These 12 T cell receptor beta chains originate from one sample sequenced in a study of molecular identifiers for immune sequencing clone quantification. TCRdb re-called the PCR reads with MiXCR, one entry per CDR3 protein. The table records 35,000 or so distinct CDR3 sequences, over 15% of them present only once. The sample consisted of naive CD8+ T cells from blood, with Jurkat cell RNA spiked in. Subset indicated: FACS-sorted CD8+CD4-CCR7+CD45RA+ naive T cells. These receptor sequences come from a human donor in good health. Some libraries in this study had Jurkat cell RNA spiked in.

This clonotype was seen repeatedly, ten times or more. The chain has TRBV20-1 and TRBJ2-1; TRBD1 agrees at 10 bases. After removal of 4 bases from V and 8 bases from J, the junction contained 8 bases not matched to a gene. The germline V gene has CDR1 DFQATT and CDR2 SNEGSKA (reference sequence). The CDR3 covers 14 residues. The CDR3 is CSANPGQGIHEQFF. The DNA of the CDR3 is TGCAGTGCTAACCCGGGACAGGGGATCCATGAGCAGTTCTTC.

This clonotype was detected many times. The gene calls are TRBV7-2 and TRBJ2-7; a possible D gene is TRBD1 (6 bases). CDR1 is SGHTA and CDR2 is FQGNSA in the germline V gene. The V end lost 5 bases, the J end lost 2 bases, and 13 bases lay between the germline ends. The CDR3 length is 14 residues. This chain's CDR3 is CASSPWDIAYEQYF. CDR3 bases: TGTGCCAGCAGCCCGTGGGACATCGCCTACGAGCAGTACTTC.

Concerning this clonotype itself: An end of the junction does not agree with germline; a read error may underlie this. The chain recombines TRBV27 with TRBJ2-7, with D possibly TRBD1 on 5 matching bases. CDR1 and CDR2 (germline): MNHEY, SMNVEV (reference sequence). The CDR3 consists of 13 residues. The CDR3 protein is CASSFRQGSERYF. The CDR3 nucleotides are TGTGCCAGCAGTTTTAGGCAGGGAAGCGAGCGGTACTTC.

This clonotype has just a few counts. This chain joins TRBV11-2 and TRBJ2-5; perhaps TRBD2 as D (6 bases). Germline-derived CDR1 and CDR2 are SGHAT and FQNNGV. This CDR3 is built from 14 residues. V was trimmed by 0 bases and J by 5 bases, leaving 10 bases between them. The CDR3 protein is CASSLDGGYETQYF. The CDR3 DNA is TGTGCCAGCAGCTTAGATGGGGGGTACGAGACCCAGTACTTC.

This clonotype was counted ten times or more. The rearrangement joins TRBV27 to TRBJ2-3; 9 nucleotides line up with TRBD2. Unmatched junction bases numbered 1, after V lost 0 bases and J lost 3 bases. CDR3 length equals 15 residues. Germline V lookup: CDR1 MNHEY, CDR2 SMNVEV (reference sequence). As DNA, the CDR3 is TGTGCCAGCAGTTTATCGACTAGCGGAACAGATACGCAGTATTTT. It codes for CASSLSTSGTDTQYF.

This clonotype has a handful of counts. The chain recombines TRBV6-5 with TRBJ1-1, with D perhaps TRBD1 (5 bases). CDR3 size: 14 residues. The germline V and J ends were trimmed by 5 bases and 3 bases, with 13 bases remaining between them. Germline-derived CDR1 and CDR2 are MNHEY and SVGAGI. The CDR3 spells CASSRSGRDTEAFF. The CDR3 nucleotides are TGTGCCAGCAGTAGGTCGGGACGGGACACTGAAGCTTTCTTT.

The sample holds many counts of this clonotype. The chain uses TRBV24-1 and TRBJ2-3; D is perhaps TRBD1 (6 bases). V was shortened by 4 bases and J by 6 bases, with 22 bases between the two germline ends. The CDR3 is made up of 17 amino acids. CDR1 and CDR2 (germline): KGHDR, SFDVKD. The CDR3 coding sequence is TGTGCCACCAGTGAGTCCCCGGGACACACCCGGCAGGATACGCAGTATTTT. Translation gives CATSESPGHTRQDTQYF.

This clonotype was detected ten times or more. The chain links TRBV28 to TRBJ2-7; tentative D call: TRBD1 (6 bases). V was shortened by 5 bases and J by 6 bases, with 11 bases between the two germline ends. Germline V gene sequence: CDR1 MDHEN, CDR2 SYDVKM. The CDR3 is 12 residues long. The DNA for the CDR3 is TGTGCCAGCAGTGCGCCAGGGGTCGAGCAGTACTTC. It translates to CASSAPGVEQYF.

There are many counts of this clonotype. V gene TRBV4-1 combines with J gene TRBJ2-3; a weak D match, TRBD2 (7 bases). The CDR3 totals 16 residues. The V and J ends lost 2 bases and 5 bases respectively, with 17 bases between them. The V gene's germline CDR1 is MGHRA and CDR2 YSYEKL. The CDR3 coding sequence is TGCGCCAGCAGCCAAATAGTGCGGGGGCTTGGAGATACGCAGTATTTT. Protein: CASSQIVRGLGDTQYF.

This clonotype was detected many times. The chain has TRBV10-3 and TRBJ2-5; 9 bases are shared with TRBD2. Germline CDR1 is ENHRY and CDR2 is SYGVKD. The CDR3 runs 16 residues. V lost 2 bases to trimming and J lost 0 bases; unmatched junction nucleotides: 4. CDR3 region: CAISETSGPYQETQYF. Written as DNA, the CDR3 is TGTGCCATCAGTGAGACTAGCGGGCCATACCAAGAGACCCAGTACTTC.

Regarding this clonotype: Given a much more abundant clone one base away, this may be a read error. The CDR3, as DNA: TGCGCCAGCAGTGAGTCGAGAGCGGGGGGGCAGTATGCGCAGTATTTT. It encodes CASSESRAGGQYAQYF. The V call is TRBV10-2, the J call TRBJ2-3; 10 bases align to TRBD2. The CDR3 is 16 amino acids. CDR1 is WSHSY, CDR2 SAAADI, per germline. V lost 0 bases and J lost 10; bases outside the gene matches: 10.

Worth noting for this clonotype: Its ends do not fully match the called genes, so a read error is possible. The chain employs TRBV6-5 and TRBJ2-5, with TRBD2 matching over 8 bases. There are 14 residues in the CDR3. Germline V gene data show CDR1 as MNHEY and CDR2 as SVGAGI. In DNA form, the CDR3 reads TGTGCCAGCAGCCGACGGGGGGGGGAAGAGACCCAGCACTTC. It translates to CASSRRGGEETQHF.